One and the same sample provided the 14 T cell receptor beta chains below, sequenced in a study of beta chain features in type 1 diabetes. Study outcomes and limitations: Shorter TCRB CDR3s, moderately but significantly so, were found in Type 1 diabetes patients in all four CD4+ subsets.

For these receptors, no antigen is known. Sequencing targeted expressed TCRB transcripts, as all isolated RNA had been reverse transcribed. Measured with immunoSEQ multiplex PCR; TCRdb has only the in-frame clones, and not every one. Here the sample spans about 53,000 clones, about three fifths being singletons. Specimen: stem cell memory CD4+ T cells from blood. The receptors stem from a woman aged 25 to 39 with type 1 diabetes.

The chain is built from TRBV5-8 and TRBJ2-7; no clear D gene. The germline CDR1 and CDR2 sequences are SGHTS and YDEGEE. This CDR3 is built from 14 residues. V gave up 0 bases and J gave up 0 bases, with 7 bases separating them. The CDR3 region has the DNA TGTGCCAGCAGCTTGGCCTACTACTCCTACGAGCAGTACTTC. It is translated as CASSLAYYSYEQYF.

This clone was seen a few times. V is TRBV25-1 and J is TRBJ2-1, with 10 bases fitting TRBD2. Trimming removed 6 bases from V and 5 bases from J; junction bases left unmatched: 7. The CDR3 runs to 15 residues. Germline V gene sequence: CDR1 MGHDK, CDR2 SYGVNS. DNA for the CDR3: TGTGCCAGCAGGGTGAGGCTAGCGGGAGACAATGAGCAGTTCTTC. Translating gives CASRVRLAGDNEQFF.

The chain is built from TRBV7-2 and TRBJ1-5, with D perhaps TRBD1 (6 bases). The CDR3 length is 15 residues. Trimming left V 3 bases short and J 1 base short, with 10 bases between. CDR1 SGHTA and CDR2 FQGNSA come from the germline V gene. The CDR3, as DNA: TGTGCCAGCAGCTTCGTGGGGGCGAGCAATCAGCCCCAGCATTTT. Translation gives CASSFVGASNQPQHF.

The rearrangement joins TRBV19 to TRBJ1-2; D not resolved. V gave up 6 bases and J gave up 1 base, with 3 bases separating them. Germline V gives CDR1 LNHDA, CDR2 SQIVND (reference sequence). The CDR3 loop spans 11 amino acids. The CDR3 DNA follows: TGTGCCAGTAGCGTTAACTATGGCTACACCTTC. It specifies CASSVNYGYTF.

This clone showed up just once. The chain uses TRBV11-2 and TRBJ2-5; the match to TRBD2 covers 11 bases. Germline CDR1 is SGHAT and CDR2 is FQNNGV. The CDR3 loop spans 16 amino acids. The ends lost 6 bases at V and 0 bases at J; junction bases unmatched: 6. The CDR3 loop reads CASRRPGLADQETQYF. The CDR3, as DNA: TGTGCCAGCAGGCGACCGGGACTAGCGGACCAAGAGACCCAGTACTTC.

This chain links TRBV30 with TRBJ2-4, with 7 positions matching TRBD1. The CDR3 runs to 14 residues. Losses at the gene ends were 2 bases for V and 1 base for J; bases not matched to a gene: 2. Germline loops: CDR1 GTSNPN, CDR2 SVGIG (reference sequence). CDR3 nucleotide sequence: TGTGCCTGGAGTCCCAGGGGGGCCAAAAACATTCAGTACTTC. It specifies CAWSPRGAKNIQYF.

This chain connects TRBV12-5 to TRBJ2-3; 12 bases line up with TRBD2. CDR1 is LGHNT, CDR2 FRNRAP, per germline. Unmatched junction bases numbered 7, after V lost 7 bases and J lost 2 bases. The CDR3 consists of 16 residues. The chain's CDR3 is CASALGLAGLTDTQYF. The CDR3 region has the DNA TGTGCTAGTGCCCTCGGACTAGCGGGACTCACAGATACGCAGTATTTT.

This clone was recorded only once. The chain uses TRBV28 and TRBJ2-3; no definite D call. Deletions cut 6 bases from V and 6 bases from J, with 10 bases between. The CDR3 has 12 amino acids. Germline values: CDR1 MDHEN, CDR2 SYDVKM. The CDR3 loop is CASSLARDTQYF. The CDR3 DNA reads TGTGCCAGCAGCTTGGCGAGGGATACGCAGTATTTT. The full variable domain, in which reference TRBV28 and TRBJ2-3 provide the parts outside the CDR3, is DVKVTQSSRYLVKRTGEKVFLECVQDMDHENMFWYRQDPGLGLRLIYFSYDVKMKEKGDIPEGYSVSREKKERFSLILESASTNQTSMYLCASSLARDTQYFGPGTRLTVL.

The V call is TRBV5-5, the J call TRBJ1-2; 11 nucleotides align to TRBD1. J lost 2 bases, V lost 4 bases, and 7 bases had no gene match. The germline V gene encodes CDR1 SGHKS and CDR2 YYEKEE (reference sequence). This CDR3 region has 16 residues. CDR3: CASSHAGDRGNYGYTF. The CDR3 DNA reads as TGTGCCAGCAGCCACGCTGGGGACAGGGGGAACTATGGCTACACCTTC. Based on the CDR3 plus reference TRBV5-5 and TRBJ1-2, the full variable domain is DAGVTQSPTHLIKTRGQQVTLRCSPISGHKSVSWYQQVLGQGPQFIFQYYEKEERGRGNFPDRFSARQFPNYSSELNVNALLLGDSALYLCASSHAGDRGNYGYTFGSGTRLTVV.

The chain has TRBV4-2 and TRBJ1-1; D possibly corresponds to TRBD1 (6 bases). V was clipped by 6 bases and J by 1 base, with 18 bases between them. CDR3 length: 16 residues. CDR1 and CDR2 (germline): LGHNA, YNFKEQ. The CDR3 bases are TGTGCCAGCAGACACGTACAGGGCGGCGAGAACACTGAAGCTTTCTTT. This codes for CASRHVQGGENTEAFF.

J is TRBJ1-1 and V is TRBV18, with TRBD1 matching 8 bases. The germline V gene encodes CDR1 KGHSH and CDR2 LQKENI. V lost 3 bases to trimming and J lost 1 base; unmatched junction nucleotides: 1. CDR3 length equals 14 residues. CDR3 coding DNA: TGTGCCAGCTCACCGGGACAGGAGAACACTGAAGCTTTCTTT. Translated: CASSPGQENTEAFF.

In this sample, this clone turned up a few times. The chain has TRBV7-8 and TRBJ2-1, with a weak D call TRBD2 (5 bases). CDR1 and CDR2 (germline): SGHVS, FQNEAQ. V lost 5 bases and J lost 0, with 8 bases in between. The CDR3 consists of 14 residues. The CDR3, as DNA: TGTGCCAGCAGCGAAGGGAGCTCCTACAATGAGCAGTTCTTC. This codes for CASSEGSSYNEQFF.

The chain carries TRBV13 and TRBJ2-1; possible D gene TRBD1, 7 bases. V lost 5 bases to trimming and J lost 6 bases, with 20 bases between them. The CDR3 sequence is 16 residues long. Germline V gene sequence: CDR1 PRHDT, CDR2 FYEKMQ (reference sequence). The CDR3 reads CASSPKGASVVNEQFF. The CDR3 nucleotides read TGTGCCAGCAGCCCAAAGGGGGCTAGCGTAGTCAATGAGCAGTTCTTC.

The rearrangement uses TRBV7-8 and TRBJ1-1, with D perhaps matching TRBD1 (5 bases). V was clipped by 2 bases and J by 6 bases, with 16 bases between them. This CDR3 is 15 amino acids long. Germline V gives CDR1 SGHVS, CDR2 FQNEAQ. For the CDR3, the DNA is TGTGCCAGCAGCTTACAACCAGGGAATATCGCTGAAGCTTTCTTT. It codes for CASSLQPGNIAEAFF.